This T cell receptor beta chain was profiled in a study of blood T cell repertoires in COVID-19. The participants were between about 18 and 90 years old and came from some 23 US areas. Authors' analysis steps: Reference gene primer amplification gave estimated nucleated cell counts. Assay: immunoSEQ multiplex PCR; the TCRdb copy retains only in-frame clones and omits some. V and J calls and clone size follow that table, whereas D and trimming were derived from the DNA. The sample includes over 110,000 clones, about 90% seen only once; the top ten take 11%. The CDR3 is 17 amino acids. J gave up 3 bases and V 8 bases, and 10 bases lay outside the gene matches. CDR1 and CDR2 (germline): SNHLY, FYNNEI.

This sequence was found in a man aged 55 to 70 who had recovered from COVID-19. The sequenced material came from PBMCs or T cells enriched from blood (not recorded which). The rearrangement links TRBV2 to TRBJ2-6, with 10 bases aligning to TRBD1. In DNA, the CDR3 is TGTGCCAGCTCCCGACAGGGGGCGGTTGGTGGGGCCAACGTCCTGACTTTC. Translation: CASSRQGAVGGANVLTF.